This note documents a single T cell receptor (beta chain) sequence. Sample-barcoded 5' priming and a J-beta primer mix drove a second PCR of about 7 to 11 cycles. Any given sample supplied a minimum of 2.5 million CDR3-containing paired-end reads. Via MiXCR, TCRdb re-called the 5' RACE reads, giving one row per CDR3 protein. The sample records hundreds of thousands of distinct CDR3 sequences, 40% to 50% being singletons. This specimen comes from a study of blood T cells in healthy people across ages. Across the study: Through template switching, about one barcoded beta molecule was captured per two T cells, as measured in model experiments.

V was clipped by 7 bases and J by 10 bases, with 19 bases between them. This CDR3 is built from 14 residues. Sequencing was carried out using blood. The chain joins TRBV12-3 or TRBV12-4 to TRBJ1-4; a possible D gene is TRBD1 (6 bases). The sequence was collected from a man at least 80 years old in good health. As DNA, the CDR3 is TGTGCCAGCAACTTAGGAGGGGGTGATGGAAAACTGTTTTTT. It is translated as CASNLGGGDGKLFF.